What follows are 19 T cell receptor beta chains derived from one specimen sequenced in a study of T cell responses to AZD1222 COVID-19 vaccine. Repertoires were generated with immunoSEQ multiplex PCR, while TCRdb's copy carries only in-frame clones and drops some. The sample contains approximately 190,000 clones, about 92% of which appear only once. Sequencing was performed on peripheral blood, taken on day 0 of AZD1222 vaccination. The receptors here all came from an adult in good health.

The chain links TRBV2 to TRBJ1-6; no definite D call. Trimming cost V 2 bases and J 5 bases, with 10 bases left between them. The germline CDR1 and CDR2 sequences are SNHLY and FYNNEI. The CDR3 runs 15 residues. The CDR3 reads CASSERQDNNSPLHF. DNA for the CDR3: TGTGCCAGCAGTGAAAGGCAGGATAATAATTCACCCCTCCACTTT.

The gene calls are TRBV18 and TRBJ1-5; TRBD1 agrees at 7 bases. The CDR3 has 16 residues. The V gene's germline CDR1 is KGHSH and CDR2 LQKENI. J gave up 1 base and V 0 bases, and 3 bases lay outside the gene matches. The CDR3 protein is CASSPPMGQSNQPQHF. The CDR3 bases are TGTGCCAGCTCACCACCAATGGGACAGAGCAATCAGCCCCAGCATTTT.

The chain recombines TRBV27 with TRBJ1-5; D call uncertain. Trimming cost V 5 bases and J 0 bases, with 20 bases left between them. The V gene's germline CDR1 is MNHEY and CDR2 SMNVEV (reference sequence). The CDR3 is 18 residues long. CDR3 in amino acids: CASSPLALTYNSNQPQHF. CDR3 sequence (DNA): TGTGCCAGCAGTCCTCTCGCCCTCACATACAATAGCAATCAGCCCCAGCATTTT.

The V and J genes are TRBV19 and TRBJ1-2; 8 nucleotides line up with TRBD1. This CDR3 has 14 amino acids. The germline V gene has CDR1 LNHDA and CDR2 SQIVND (reference sequence). The junction had 10 bases not matched to a gene; V was cut back by 5 bases and J by 8 bases. The CDR3 spells CASSLSPTGEGYTF. In nucleotides, the CDR3 is TGTGCCAGTAGTCTCTCTCCGACAGGGGAAGGCTACACCTTC.

V is TRBV28 and J is TRBJ1-2; D might be TRBD1 (5 bases). This CDR3 region has 16 residues. CDR1 and CDR2 from the germline V gene are MDHEN and SYDVKM. Trimming shortened V by 4 bases and J by 2 bases, and 17 bases separated the two germline ends. The CDR3 nucleotides read TGTGCCAGCAGTTCTACCTCGGGGACCATAAACTATGGCTACACCTTC. Amino acid sequence: CASSSTSGTINYGYTF.

The CDR3 DNA reads TGTGCCAGTAGTATGGTATCCCCCGGTAGCTATGGCTACACCTTC. Translated, it gives CASSMVSPGSYGYTF. J is TRBJ1-2 and V is TRBV19, with unresolved D. The germline V and J ends were trimmed by 3 bases and 4 bases, with 15 bases remaining between them. The germline CDR1 and CDR2 sequences are LNHDA and SQIVND (reference sequence). This CDR3 contains 15 residues.

For the CDR3, the DNA is TGCGCCAGCAGCTTCGAGGGGCTTGGAACTAATGAAAAACTGTTTTTT. Protein sequence: CASSFEGLGTNEKLFF. The J gene is TRBJ1-4, the V gene TRBV5-1; possible D gene TRBD1, 5 bases. The V gene lost 2 bases and the J gene lost 1 base, with 12 bases spanning the gap. The CDR3 extends over 16 amino acids. CDR1 and CDR2 from the germline V gene are SGHRS and YFSETQ.

This chain uses TRBV12-3 or TRBV12-4 with TRBJ1-1; D is uncertain. Trimming took 7 bases from V and 0 from J, leaving 9 bases between them. This CDR3 comprises 13 residues. CDR3 DNA sequence: TGTGCCAGCATCCCCCGAGTGAACACTGAAGCTTTCTTT. It yields the protein CASIPRVNTEAFF.

The V call is TRBV30, the J call TRBJ2-7; a possible D gene is TRBD2 (7 bases). In germline, CDR1 is GTSNPN, CDR2 SVGIG (reference sequence). The CDR3 extends over 13 amino acids. The V end lost 3 bases, the J end lost 6 bases, and 15 bases lay between the germline ends. The CDR3 DNA is TGTGCCTGGAGCCGGGGGGCGGGGCGCGAGCAGTACTTC. Translated, it gives CAWSRGAGREQYF.

The V and J genes are TRBV5-1 and TRBJ1-6; a weak D match, TRBD1 (5 bases). Trimming removed 3 bases from V and 8 bases from J, with 18 bases in between. Per the germline V gene, CDR1 is SGHRS and CDR2 is YFSETQ. The CDR3 runs 16 residues. CDR3 residues: CASSSNVGGKHSPLHF. In nucleotides, the CDR3 is TGCGCCAGCAGCTCGAATGTGGGGGGGAAGCATTCACCCCTCCACTTT.

This chain connects TRBV5-6 to TRBJ2-5, with no clear D. Germline V gene sequence: CDR1 SGHDT, CDR2 YYEEEE. CDR3 length: 14 residues. V lost 4 bases and J lost 0, with 10 bases in between. The CDR3 here is CASSAPRYQETQYF. CDR3 bases: TGTGCCAGCAGCGCCCCTCGATACCAAGAGACCCAGTACTTC.

The gene calls are TRBV30 and TRBJ1-2; the D gene is possibly TRBD1 (6 bases). Germline V gene lookup returns CDR1 GTSNPN and CDR2 SVGIG (reference sequence). The CDR3 spans 14 residues. V was pared by 0 bases and J by 4 bases, with 12 bases between. The CDR3 nucleotides read TGTGCCTGGAGTGTCGGGGGGCGCGGCTATGGCTACACCTTC. Its protein product is CAWSVGGRGYGYTF.

The gene calls are TRBV10-3 and TRBJ2-7; D gene ambiguous. The V gene's germline CDR1 is ENHRY and CDR2 SYGVKD. Trimming took 3 bases from V and 0 from J, leaving 9 bases between them. The CDR3 length is 14 residues. CDR3 sequence (DNA): TGTGCCATCAGTGATACCCTAAACTCCTACGAGCAGTACTTC. It codes for CAISDTLNSYEQYF.

V and J are TRBV5-4 and TRBJ2-1; maybe TRBD1 (6 bases). From germline, CDR1 is SGHNT and CDR2 YYREEE (reference sequence). The CDR3 has 14 amino acids. The V end lost 6 bases, the J end lost 6 bases, and 16 bases lay between the germline ends. Here the CDR3 reads CASKNPGERNEQFF. CDR3 bases: TGTGCCAGCAAGAACCCAGGGGAGCGCAATGAGCAGTTCTTC.

This chain connects TRBV19 to TRBJ2-7; 9 positions agree with TRBD1. The CDR3 has 14 amino acids. V was clipped by 4 bases and J by 6 bases; unmatched bases: 7. The germline CDR1 and CDR2 sequences are LNHDA and SQIVND (reference sequence). CDR3 residues: CASSRTGAGREQYF. CDR3 in DNA: TGTGCCAGTAGTAGGACAGGGGCGGGCCGCGAGCAGTACTTC.

The CDR3 sequence is CASGGQSSYEQYF. CDR3 bases: TGTGCCAGTGGCGGACAGAGCTCCTACGAGCAGTACTTC. This chain connects TRBV19 to TRBJ2-7; TRBD1 might be the D (6 bases). The CDR3 runs to 13 residues. CDR1 is LNHDA, CDR2 SQIVND, per germline (reference sequence). The V end was cut by 8 bases, the J end by 0 bases, with 11 bases between.

The J gene is TRBJ2-2, the V gene TRBV7-3; D is undetermined. Germline V gives CDR1 SGHTA, CDR2 FQGTGA. The CDR3 is 12 residues long. V dropped 2 bases and J dropped 6 bases, with 4 bases sitting between them. CDR3 coding DNA: TGTGCCAGCAGCTTACCCCCCGGGGAGCTGTTTTTT. This codes for CASSLPPGELFF. Based on the CDR3 plus reference TRBV7-3 and TRBJ2-2, the full variable domain is GAGVSQTPSNKVTEKGKYVELRCDPISGHTALYWYRQSLGQGPEFLIYFQGTGAADDSGLPNDRFFAVRPEGSVSTLKIQRTERGDSAVYLCASSLPPGELFFGEGSRLTVL.

This clone has just one count. The chain links TRBV7-9 to TRBJ1-5; tentative D call: TRBD1 (6 bases). The CDR3 is 16 residues long. Germline CDR1 SEHNR, CDR2 FQNEAQ (reference sequence). Trimming took 5 bases from V and 1 from J, leaving 15 bases between them. DNA of the CDR3: TGTGCCAGCAGCCCAGCGGCGGGGGCAAGCAATCAGCCCCAGCATTTT. This sequence encodes CASSPAAGASNQPQHF.

The table lists this clone with a count of one. The rearrangement joins TRBV7-2 to TRBJ1-5, with D possibly being TRBD1 (5 bases). V shed 2 bases and J shed 4 bases, with 12 bases lying between them. The CDR3 has 15 amino acids. Germline V gene sequence: CDR1 SGHTA, CDR2 FQGNSA. Here the CDR3 DNA reads TGTGCCAGCAGCTTATGGGGCAGTCCTAATCAGCCCCAGCATTTT. This sequence encodes CASSLWGSPNQPQHF.